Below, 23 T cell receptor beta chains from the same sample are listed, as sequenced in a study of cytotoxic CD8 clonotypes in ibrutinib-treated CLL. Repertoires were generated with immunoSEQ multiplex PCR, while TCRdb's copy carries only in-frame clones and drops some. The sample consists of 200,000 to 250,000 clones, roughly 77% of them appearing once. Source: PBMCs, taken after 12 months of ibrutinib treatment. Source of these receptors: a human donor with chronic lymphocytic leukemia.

The CDR3 DNA reads as TGTGCCAGCAGCTTTGTAGGGGCTGGAAACACCATATATTTT. Residues: CASSFVGAGNTIYF. J is TRBJ1-3 and V is TRBV5-4; D may be TRBD1 (5 bases). Trimming stripped 2 bases from V and 2 bases from J, with 8 bases between. The length of the CDR3 is 14 residues. Germline lookup yields CDR1 SGHNT and CDR2 YYREEE (reference sequence). The full variable domain, in which reference TRBV5-4 and TRBJ1-3 provide the parts outside the CDR3, is ETGVTQSPTHLIKTRGQQVTLRCSSQSGHNTVSWYQQALGQGPQFIFQYYREEENGRGNFPPRFSGLQFPNYSSELNVNALELDDSALYLCASSFVGAGNTIYFGEGSWLTVV.

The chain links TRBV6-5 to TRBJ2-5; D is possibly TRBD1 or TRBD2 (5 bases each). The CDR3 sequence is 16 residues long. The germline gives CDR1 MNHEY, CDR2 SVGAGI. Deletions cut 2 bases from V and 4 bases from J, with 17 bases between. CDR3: CASSYVGLGETETQYF. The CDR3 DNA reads TGTGCCAGCAGTTACGTTGGGCTAGGGGAGACAGAGACCCAGTACTTC.

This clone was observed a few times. The CDR3 protein is CASNYLSNQPQHF. The CDR3 nucleotides read TGTGCCAGCAACTATCTTAGCAATCAGCCCCAGCATTTT. The chain is built from TRBV6-6 and TRBJ1-5; D remains ambiguous. V lost 7 bases and J 0 bases, leaving 7 bases between the germline ends. Germline CDR1 MNHNY, CDR2 SVGAGI (reference sequence). The CDR3 covers 13 residues.

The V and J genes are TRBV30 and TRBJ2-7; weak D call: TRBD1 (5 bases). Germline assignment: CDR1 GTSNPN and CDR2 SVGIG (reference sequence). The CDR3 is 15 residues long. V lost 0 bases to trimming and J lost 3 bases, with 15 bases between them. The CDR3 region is CAWSVGVRTIYEQYF. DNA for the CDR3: TGTGCCTGGAGTGTGGGCGTTAGGACAATCTACGAGCAGTACTTC.

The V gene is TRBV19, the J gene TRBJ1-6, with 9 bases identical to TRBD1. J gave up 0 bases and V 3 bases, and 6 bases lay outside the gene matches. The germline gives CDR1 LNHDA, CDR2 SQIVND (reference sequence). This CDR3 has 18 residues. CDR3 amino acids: CASSISGTGSSYNSPLHF. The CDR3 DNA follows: TGTGCCAGTAGTATCTCCGGGACAGGGAGCTCCTATAATTCACCCCTCCACTTT.

The CDR3 DNA reads as TGTGCCAGCAGCACCGGGGACTGGCGGGAGCAGTACTTC. Translation: CASSTGDWREQYF. This rearrangement joins TRBV7-2 to TRBJ2-7; D is possibly TRBD2 (6 bases). V was cut by 5 bases and J by 7 bases, with 15 bases left in between. This CDR3 spans 13 amino acids. The V gene's germline CDR1 is SGHTA and CDR2 FQGNSA.

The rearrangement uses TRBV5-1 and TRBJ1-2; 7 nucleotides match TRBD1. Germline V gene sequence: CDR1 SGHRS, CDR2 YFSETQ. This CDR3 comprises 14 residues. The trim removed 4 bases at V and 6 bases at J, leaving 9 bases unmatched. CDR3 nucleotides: TGCGCCAGCAGCCTTGGACAGGACTATGATGGCTACACCTTC. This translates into CASSLGQDYDGYTF.

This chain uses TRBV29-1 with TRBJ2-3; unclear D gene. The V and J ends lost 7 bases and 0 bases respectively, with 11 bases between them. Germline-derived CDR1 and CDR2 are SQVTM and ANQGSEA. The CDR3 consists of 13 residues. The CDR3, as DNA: TGCAGCGGTGACCTCGGCAGCACAGATACGCAGTATTTT. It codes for CSGDLGSTDTQYF.

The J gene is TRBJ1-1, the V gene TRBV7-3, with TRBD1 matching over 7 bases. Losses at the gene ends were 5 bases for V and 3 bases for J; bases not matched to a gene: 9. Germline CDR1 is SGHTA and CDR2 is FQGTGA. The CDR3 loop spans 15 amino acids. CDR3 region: CASSRNRGSYTEAFF. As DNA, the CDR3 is TGTGCCAGCAGCCGAAACAGGGGCTCGTACACTGAAGCTTTCTTT.

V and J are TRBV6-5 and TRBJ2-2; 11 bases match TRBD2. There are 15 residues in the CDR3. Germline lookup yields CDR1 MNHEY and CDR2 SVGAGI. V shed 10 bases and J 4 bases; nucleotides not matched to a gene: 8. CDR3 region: CATRVTSGVTGELFF. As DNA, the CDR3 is TGTGCCACCAGAGTGACTAGCGGGGTCACCGGGGAGCTGTTTTTT.

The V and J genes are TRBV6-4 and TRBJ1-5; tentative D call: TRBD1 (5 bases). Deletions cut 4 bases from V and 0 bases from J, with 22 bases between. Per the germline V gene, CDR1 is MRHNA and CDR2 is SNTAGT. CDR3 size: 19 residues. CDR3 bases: TGTGCCAGCAGTGCCTTAACATTTGACGGAGGGGATAGCAATCAGCCCCAGCATTTT. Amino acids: CASSALTFDGGDSNQPQHF.

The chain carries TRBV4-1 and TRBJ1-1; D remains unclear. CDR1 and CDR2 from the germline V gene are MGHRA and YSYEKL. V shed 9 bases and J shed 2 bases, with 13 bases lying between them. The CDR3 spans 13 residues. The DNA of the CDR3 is TGCGCCAGAGCAGAGGAGGGAAACACTGAAGCTTTCTTT. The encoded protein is CARAEEGNTEAFF.

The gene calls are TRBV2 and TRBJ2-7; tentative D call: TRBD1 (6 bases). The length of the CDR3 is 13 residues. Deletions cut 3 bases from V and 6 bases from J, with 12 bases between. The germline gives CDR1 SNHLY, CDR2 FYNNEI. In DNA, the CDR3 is TGTGCCAGCAGTGACGGAACAGGGTTCGAGCAGTACTTC. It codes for CASSDGTGFEQYF. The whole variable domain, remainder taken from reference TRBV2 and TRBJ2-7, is EPEVTQTPSHQVTQMGQEVILRCVPISNHLYFYWYRQILGQKVEFLVSFYNNEISEKSEIFDDQFSVERPDGSNFTLKIRSTKLEDSAMYFCASSDGTGFEQYFGPGTRLTVT.

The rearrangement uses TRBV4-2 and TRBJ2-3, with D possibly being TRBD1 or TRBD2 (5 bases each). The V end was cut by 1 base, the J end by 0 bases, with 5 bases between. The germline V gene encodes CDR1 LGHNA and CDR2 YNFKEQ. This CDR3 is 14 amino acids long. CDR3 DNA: TGTGCCAGCAGCCAAGGGGGGAGCACAGATACGCAGTATTTT. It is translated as CASSQGGSTDTQYF.

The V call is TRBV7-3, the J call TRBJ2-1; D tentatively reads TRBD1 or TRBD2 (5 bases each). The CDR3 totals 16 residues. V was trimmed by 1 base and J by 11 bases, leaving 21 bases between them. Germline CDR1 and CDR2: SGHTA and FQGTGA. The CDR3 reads CASSLRAGRGADKQFF. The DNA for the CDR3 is TGTGCCAGCAGCTTAAGGGCAGGGAGAGGCGCGGACAAGCAGTTCTTC.

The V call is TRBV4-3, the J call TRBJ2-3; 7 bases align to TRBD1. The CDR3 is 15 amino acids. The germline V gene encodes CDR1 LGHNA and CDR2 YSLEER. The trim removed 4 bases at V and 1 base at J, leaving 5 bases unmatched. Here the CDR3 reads CASSLQGVGTDTQYF. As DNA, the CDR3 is TGCGCCAGCAGCCTCCAGGGGGTAGGCACAGATACGCAGTATTTT.

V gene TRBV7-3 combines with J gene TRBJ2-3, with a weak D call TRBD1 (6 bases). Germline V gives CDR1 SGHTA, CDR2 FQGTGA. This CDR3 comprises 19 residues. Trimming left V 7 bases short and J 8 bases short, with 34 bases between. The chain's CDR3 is CASIPFPSSRVRTRGTQYF. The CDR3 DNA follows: TGTGCCAGCATCCCTTTCCCGTCGTCCAGGGTTCGGACCAGGGGTACGCAGTATTTT.

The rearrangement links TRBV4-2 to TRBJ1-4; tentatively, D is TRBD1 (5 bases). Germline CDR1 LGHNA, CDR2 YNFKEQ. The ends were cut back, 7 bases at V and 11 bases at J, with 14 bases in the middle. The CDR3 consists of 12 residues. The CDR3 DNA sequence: TGTGCCAGCACCCCGGGGGGAGAGAAACTGTTTTTT. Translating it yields CASTPGGEKLFF.

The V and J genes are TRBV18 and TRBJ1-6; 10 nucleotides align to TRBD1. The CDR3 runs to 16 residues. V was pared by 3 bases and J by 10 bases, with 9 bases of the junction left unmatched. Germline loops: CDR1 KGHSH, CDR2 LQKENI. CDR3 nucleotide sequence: TGTGCCAGCTCACCGCCCGGGACAGGGGTGGGATCACCCCTCCACTTT. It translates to CASSPPGTGVGSPLHF.

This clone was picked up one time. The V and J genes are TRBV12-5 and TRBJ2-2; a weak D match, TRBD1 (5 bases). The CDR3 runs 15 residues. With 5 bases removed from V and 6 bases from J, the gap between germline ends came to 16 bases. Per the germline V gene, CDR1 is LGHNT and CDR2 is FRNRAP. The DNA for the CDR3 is TGTGCTAGTGGTGAGGTAGGGGCGCCGGCCGGGGAGCTGTTTTTT. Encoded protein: CASGEVGAPAGELFF.

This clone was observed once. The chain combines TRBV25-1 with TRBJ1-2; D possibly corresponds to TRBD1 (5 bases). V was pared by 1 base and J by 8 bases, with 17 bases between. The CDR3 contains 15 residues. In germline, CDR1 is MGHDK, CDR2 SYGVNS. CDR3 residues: CASSESDGWGRGYTF. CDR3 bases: TGTGCCAGCAGTGAATCCGACGGTTGGGGACGGGGCTACACCTTC.

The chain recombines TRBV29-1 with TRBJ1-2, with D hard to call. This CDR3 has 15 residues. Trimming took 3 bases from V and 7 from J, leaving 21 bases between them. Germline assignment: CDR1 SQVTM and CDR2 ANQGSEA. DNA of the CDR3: TGCAGCGTTGATACCTCATCTGGGAGCGCATCTGGCTACACCTTC. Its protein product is CSVDTSSGSASGYTF. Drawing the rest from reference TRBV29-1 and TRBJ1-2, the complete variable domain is SAVISQKPSRDICQRGTSLTIQCQVDSQVTMMFWYRQQPGQSLTLIATANQGSEATYESGFVIDKFPISRPNLTFSTLTVSNMSPEDSSIYLCSVDTSSGSASGYTFGSGTRLTVV.

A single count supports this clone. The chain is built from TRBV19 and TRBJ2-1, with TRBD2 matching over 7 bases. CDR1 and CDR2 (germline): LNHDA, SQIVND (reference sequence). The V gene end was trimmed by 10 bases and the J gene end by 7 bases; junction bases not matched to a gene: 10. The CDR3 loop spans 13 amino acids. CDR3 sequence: CATDRLGGNEQFF. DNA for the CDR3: TGTGCCACCGACCGATTGGGGGGGAATGAGCAGTTCTTC.